This T cell receptor beta chain was captured by sequencing in a study of blood T cell repertoires in COVID-19. For the study at large: Samples of COVID-19 (acute and convalescent) were obtained from the United States, Italy and Spain. PBMCs, B-cell-depleted T cells, or T cells provided the cDNA or gDNA that made up the material.

The CDR3 loop spans 14 amino acids. Looked up from germline, CDR1 is SGDLS and CDR2 is YYNGEE. Trimming took off 0 bases at V and 2 bases at J, with 6 bases between the two ends. In the authors' methods: Estimates of nucleated cell counts were drawn from the amplification of reference gene primers. Sequenced by immunoSEQ multiplex PCR; TCRdb stores in-frame clones only, minus some. The V and J calls and clone size come from that table; D and trimming were worked out from the DNA. The table shows under 200,000 clones, with around 80% occurring only once. This sequence joins TRBV9 and TRBJ2-1; D perhaps matches TRBD2 (5 bases). The sequence derives from a man in his 70s with active or convalescent COVID-19. Material: peripheral blood. Here the CDR3 reads CASSVDGAYNEQFF. For the CDR3, the DNA is TGTGCCAGCAGCGTAGACGGGGCCTACAATGAGCAGTTCTTC. Full variable domain (outside the CDR3, taken from reference TRBV9 and TRBJ2-1): DSGVTQTPKHLITATGQRVTLRCSPRSGDLSVYWYQQSLDQGLQFLIQYYNGEERAKGNILERFSAQQFPDLHSELNLSSLELGDSALYFCASSVDGAYNEQFFGPGTRLTVL.